The 23 T cell receptor beta chains in this list originate from one sample, sequenced in a study of control samples from healthy donors and cancer patients. Libraries were prepared by immunoSEQ multiplex PCR; TCRdb keeps only in-frame clonotypes and omits some of them. Counted here are about 82,000 clones, 70% to 90% occurring once; the ten biggest clones make up 7.2%. The sample consisted of blood. The origin of the receptors is a man in his fifties in good health.

The genes are TRBV27 and TRBJ2-6, with D perhaps TRBD2 (6 bases). Germline V gives CDR1 MNHEY, CDR2 SMNVEV (reference sequence). The CDR3 has 16 residues. V lost 4 bases and J lost 1, with 11 bases in between. The CDR3 region is CASSWRERSGANVLTF. The CDR3 DNA follows: TGTGCCAGCAGTTGGAGGGAAAGGTCTGGGGCCAACGTCCTGACTTTC.

V is TRBV25-1 and J is TRBJ1-2; the D gene is possibly TRBD1 (5 bases). CDR1 is MGHDK, CDR2 SYGVNS, per germline. Trimming left V 1 base short and J 7 bases short, with 13 bases between. The CDR3 has 14 amino acids. In nucleotides, the CDR3 is TGTGCCAGCAGTGAATTGGGGCAGCTCCGTGGCTACACCTTC. It translates to CASSELGQLRGYTF.

This rearrangement joins TRBV5-6 to TRBJ1-1; D unresolved. Germline loops: CDR1 SGHDT, CDR2 YYEEEE. Trimming cost V 0 bases and J 8 bases, with 11 bases left between them. The length of the CDR3 is 13 residues. The CDR3 coding sequence is TGTGCCAGCAGCTTGGGGCAAACGAACGAAGCTTTCTTT. It specifies CASSLGQTNEAFF.

J is TRBJ2-3 and V is TRBV3-1 (or the pseudogene TRBV3-2); D is uncertain. V was shortened by 2 bases and J by 5 bases, with 2 bases between the two germline ends. Germline loops: CDR1 LGHDT, CDR2 YNNKEL (reference sequence). The CDR3 consists of 11 residues. CDR3 nucleotides: TGTGCCAGCAGCCAAAGAGATACGCAGTATTTT. Translation: CASSQRDTQYF.

The chain is built from TRBV6-5 and TRBJ1-1; TRBD1 is a possible D gene (5 bases). The CDR3 has 14 residues. The V and J ends lost 6 bases and 2 bases respectively, with 13 bases between them. Per the germline V gene, CDR1 is MNHEY and CDR2 is SVGAGI. The CDR3 is CASRTSGLNTEAFF. As DNA, the CDR3 is TGTGCCAGCAGAACATCGGGACTCAACACTGAAGCTTTCTTT.

CDR3 loop: CASSSMVGTEAFF. The CDR3 DNA reads TGTGCCAGCAGTAGTATGGTGGGCACTGAAGCTTTCTTT. The chain links TRBV27 to TRBJ1-1, with D unclear. The V gene's germline CDR1 is MNHEY and CDR2 SMNVEV (reference sequence). CDR3 size: 13 residues. The ends were cut back, 5 bases at V and 4 bases at J, with 11 bases in the middle.

The J gene is TRBJ1-2, the V gene TRBV7-2; D is possibly TRBD1 (6 bases). Germline V lookup: CDR1 SGHTA, CDR2 FQGNSA. V dropped 7 bases and J dropped 7 bases, with 19 bases sitting between them. The CDR3 runs 14 residues. As DNA, the CDR3 is TGTGCCAGCACCCCAACCGGGGGGCAGGGTGGCTACACCTTC. It codes for CASTPTGGQGGYTF.

The J gene is TRBJ2-7, the V gene TRBV18; no definite D call. CDR3 length equals 13 residues. Germline assignment: CDR1 KGHSH and CDR2 LQKENI. V lost 3 bases and J 2 bases, leaving 8 bases between the germline ends. This CDR3 is CASSPVRAYEQYF. DNA for the CDR3: TGTGCCAGCTCACCGGTTAGGGCCTACGAGCAGTACTTC.

This clone was recorded a few times. J is TRBJ1-2 and V is TRBV12-3 or TRBV12-4, with D unclear. This CDR3 region has 13 residues. The ends were cut back, 8 bases at V and 4 bases at J, with 14 bases in the middle. CDR3: CASSAGLGYGYTF. In nucleotides, the CDR3 is TGTGCCAGCTCAGCGGGCTTAGGCTATGGCTACACCTTC.

The table lists this clone with a count of one. This chain connects TRBV6-5 to TRBJ1-1, with D perhaps matching TRBD1 (6 bases). CDR1 is MNHEY and CDR2 is SVGAGI in the germline V gene. The V end lost 6 bases, the J end lost 6 bases, and 20 bases lay between the germline ends. The CDR3 totals 15 residues. CDR3 nucleotides: TGTGCCAGCAGAACAGGGTCTCGATCTAACGCTGAAGCTTTCTTT. This translates into CASRTGSRSNAEAFF.

This clone was found once. The J gene is TRBJ1-1, the V gene TRBV5-5; 8 bases agree with TRBD1. The CDR3 consists of 13 residues. V trimming: 5 bases; J trimming: 5 bases; junction bases outside the gene matches: 5. Germline values: CDR1 SGHKS, CDR2 YYEKEE (reference sequence). CDR3 nucleotides: TGTGCCAGCAGGGCCACAGGGGGTACTGAAGCTTTCTTT. This encodes CASRATGGTEAFF. Drawing the rest from reference TRBV5-5 and TRBJ1-1, the complete variable domain is DAGVTQSPTHLIKTRGQQVTLRCSPISGHKSVSWYQQVLGQGPQFIFQYYEKEERGRGNFPDRFSARQFPNYSSELNVNALLLGDSALYLCASRATGGTEAFFGQGTRLTVV.

This rearrangement joins TRBV9 to TRBJ1-1; 7 positions agree with TRBD1. The CDR3 consists of 14 residues. Per germline, CDR1 SGDLS and CDR2 YYNGEE. V was pared by 5 bases and J by 1 base, with 5 bases of the junction left unmatched. CDR3 protein: CASSIGQANTEAFF. In DNA, the CDR3 is TGTGCCAGCAGTATCGGACAGGCGAACACTGAAGCTTTCTTT.

V usage is TRBV6-1 and J usage is TRBJ2-3, with TRBD2 as a possible D gene (6 bases). The CDR3 has 15 residues. Germline CDR1 is MNHNS and CDR2 is SASEGT. V was clipped by 2 bases and J by 2 bases, with 11 bases between them. The CDR3 DNA follows: TGTGCCAGCAGTGAATCCGGGAGAGACACAGATACGCAGTATTTT. Translated, it gives CASSESGRDTDTQYF.

The CDR3: CASSLKPLLAGGWNEQFF. In DNA, the CDR3 is TGTGCCAGCAGCTTAAAACCTCTGCTAGCGGGGGGGTGGAATGAGCAGTTCTTC. The V and J genes are TRBV7-8 and TRBJ2-1; 12 positions agree with TRBD2. Germline-derived CDR1 and CDR2 are SGHVS and FQNEAQ. The trim removed 2 bases at V and 7 bases at J, leaving 12 bases unmatched. CDR3 length: 18 amino acids.

This chain connects TRBV18 to TRBJ1-1; a weak D match, TRBD1 (5 bases). CDR1 and CDR2 from the germline V gene are KGHSH and LQKENI. The V end lost 3 bases, the J end lost 7 bases, and 12 bases lay between the germline ends. This CDR3 is built from 13 residues. The DNA for the CDR3 is TGTGCCAGCTCACCGGGTGTCGACAGTGAAGCTTTCTTT. Translating gives CASSPGVDSEAFF. The entire variable domain, with the rest obtained from reference TRBV18 and TRBJ1-1, is as follows: NAGVMQNPRHLVRRRGQEARLRCSPMKGHSHVYWYRQLPEEGLKFMVYLQKENIIDESGMPKERFSAEFPKEGPSILRIQQVVRGDSAAYFCASSPGVDSEAFFGQGTRLTVV.

V and J are TRBV5-4 and TRBJ2-7; D unclear. Germline V gives CDR1 SGHNT, CDR2 YYREEE (reference sequence). V lost 4 bases and J 2 bases, leaving 7 bases between the germline ends. This CDR3 is 12 amino acids long. The CDR3 protein is CASSIAPYEQYF. The CDR3 region has the DNA TGTGCCAGCAGCATAGCCCCCTACGAGCAGTACTTC.

This clone was counted once. The V gene is TRBV5-1, the J gene TRBJ2-5; 13 nucleotides match TRBD2. The CDR3 consists of 15 residues. Germline CDR1 is SGHRS and CDR2 is YFSETQ. With V trimmed by 3 bases and J by 3 bases, 2 bases remained unmatched. The CDR3 protein is CASSSGTSGKETQYF. The CDR3, as DNA: TGCGCCAGCAGCTCCGGGACTAGCGGGAAAGAGACCCAGTACTTC.

The chain recombines TRBV7-7 with TRBJ2-2; possible D gene TRBD2, 6 bases. Trimming stripped 6 bases from V and 1 base from J, with 9 bases between. Germline V gives CDR1 SSHAT, CDR2 FNYEAQ (reference sequence). This CDR3 spans 14 amino acids. DNA of the CDR3: TGTGCCAGCAGACTGGGGGGGAACACCGGGGAGCTGTTTTTT. Its translation is CASRLGGNTGELFF.

This chain links TRBV11-2 with TRBJ1-6; 8 bases match TRBD1. Germline V gene sequence: CDR1 SGHAT, CDR2 FQNNGV. V trimming: 2 bases; J trimming: 8 bases; junction bases outside the gene matches: 5. CDR3 size: 15 residues. The CDR3 sequence: CASSLQDRVYSPLHF. The CDR3 DNA reads TGTGCCAGCAGCTTACAGGACAGGGTCTATTCACCCCTCCACTTT.

The chain links TRBV4-2 to TRBJ2-3; TRBD2 matches at 10 bases. The CDR3 spans 18 residues. Germline V gene sequence: CDR1 LGHNA, CDR2 YNFKEQ. The V and J ends lost 0 bases and 2 bases, in that order; junction bases with no gene match: 8. CDR3 nucleotides: TGTGCCAGCAGCCAAGAACGGTCTAGCGGGGGCCTCACAGATACGCAGTATTTT. It is translated as CASSQERSSGGLTDTQYF.

The chain employs TRBV30 and TRBJ1-1; D may be TRBD1 (5 bases). The germline V gene encodes CDR1 GTSNPN and CDR2 SVGIG (reference sequence). This CDR3 region has 15 residues. The ends were cut back, 0 bases at V and 1 base at J, with 12 bases in the middle. CDR3 sequence reads: CAWSVSWTSNTEAFF. CDR3 nucleotides: TGTGCCTGGAGTGTGTCCTGGACATCGAACACTGAAGCTTTCTTT.

The genes are TRBV25-1 and TRBJ1-1; 8 nucleotides agree with TRBD1. This CDR3 is built from 15 residues. Unmatched junction bases numbered 9, after V lost 3 bases and J lost 6 bases. The V gene's germline CDR1 is MGHDK and CDR2 SYGVNS. CDR3 DNA: TGTGCCAGCAGTGACCCGGACAGGGAGTTACCTGAAGCTTTCTTT. Its protein is CASSDPDRELPEAFF.

As DNA, the CDR3 is TGTGCCAGCAGACCTAGTGGGGGGGCTCTCACCGGGGAGCTGTTTTTT. This sequence encodes CASRPSGGALTGELFF. V usage is TRBV7-2 and J usage is TRBJ2-2; D is perhaps TRBD2 (7 bases). The CDR3 sequence is 16 residues long. Germline V CDR1 and CDR2: SGHTA, FQGNSA. Deletions cut 6 bases from V and 4 bases from J, with 18 bases between.